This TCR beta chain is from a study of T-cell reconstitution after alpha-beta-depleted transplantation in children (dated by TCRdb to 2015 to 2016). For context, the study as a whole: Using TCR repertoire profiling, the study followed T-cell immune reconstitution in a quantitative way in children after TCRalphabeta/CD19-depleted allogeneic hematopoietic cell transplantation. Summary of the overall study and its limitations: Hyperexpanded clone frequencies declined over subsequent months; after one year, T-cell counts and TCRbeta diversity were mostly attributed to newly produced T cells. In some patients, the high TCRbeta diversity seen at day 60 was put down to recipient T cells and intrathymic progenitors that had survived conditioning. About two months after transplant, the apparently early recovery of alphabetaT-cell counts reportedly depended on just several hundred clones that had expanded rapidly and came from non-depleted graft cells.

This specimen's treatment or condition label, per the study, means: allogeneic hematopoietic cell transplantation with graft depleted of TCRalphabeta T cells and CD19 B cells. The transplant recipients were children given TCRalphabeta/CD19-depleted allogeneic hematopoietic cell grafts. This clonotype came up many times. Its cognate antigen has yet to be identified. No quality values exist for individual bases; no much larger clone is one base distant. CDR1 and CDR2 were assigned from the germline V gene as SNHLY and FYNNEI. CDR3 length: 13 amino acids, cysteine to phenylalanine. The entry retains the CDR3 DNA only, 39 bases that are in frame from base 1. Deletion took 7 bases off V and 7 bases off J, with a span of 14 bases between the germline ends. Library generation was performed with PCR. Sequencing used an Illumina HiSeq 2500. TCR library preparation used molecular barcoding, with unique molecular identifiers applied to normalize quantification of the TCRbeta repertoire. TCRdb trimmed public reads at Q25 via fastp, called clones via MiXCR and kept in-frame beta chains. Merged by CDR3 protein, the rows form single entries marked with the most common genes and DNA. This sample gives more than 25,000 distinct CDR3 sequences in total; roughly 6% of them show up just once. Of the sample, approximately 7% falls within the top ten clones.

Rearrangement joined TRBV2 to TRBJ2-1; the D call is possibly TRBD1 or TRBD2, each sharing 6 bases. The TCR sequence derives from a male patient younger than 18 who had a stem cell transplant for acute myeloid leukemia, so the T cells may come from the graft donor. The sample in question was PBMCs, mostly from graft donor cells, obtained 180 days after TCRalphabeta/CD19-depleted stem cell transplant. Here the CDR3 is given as CASTPGGGNEQFF. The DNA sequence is TGTGCCAGCACTCCAGGAGGGGGAAATGAGCAGTTCTTC.